These 8 T cell receptor beta chains share one sample of origin, sequenced in a study of cytomegalovirus exposure and HLA in healthy donors. 60 Vbeta and 13 Jbeta primers were used in PCR. TCRdb's table, derived via immunoSEQ multiplex PCR, lists solely in-frame clones and lacks some. The table records approximately 89,000 clones, around 84% of them present only once. Sequenced sample: PBMCs. The receptors originated from a human donor in good health.

This clone was seen once. The chain carries TRBV28 and TRBJ2-3; 8 nucleotides agree with TRBD2. J gave up 7 bases and V 5 bases, and 17 bases lay outside the gene matches. CDR1 and CDR2 from the germline V gene are MDHEN and SYDVKM. CDR3 length: 17 amino acids. This CDR3 reads CASSLLRLARRQYTQYF. The CDR3 nucleotides read TGTGCCAGCAGTCTCCTTAGACTAGCGCGTCGGCAGTATACGCAGTATTTT.

The chain recombines TRBV11-1 with TRBJ1-1; 7 bases fit TRBD1. J was trimmed by 2 bases and V by 5 bases; bases with no gene match: 5. Germline values: CDR1 SGHAT, CDR2 FQDESV (reference sequence). CDR3 length equals 14 residues. CDR3 DNA: TGTGCCAGCAGCAAACAGGGGATTAACACTGAAGCTTTCTTT. Its translation is CASSKQGINTEAFF.

The gene calls are TRBV6-5 and TRBJ2-2; 13 bases are a match to TRBD2. The germline gives CDR1 MNHEY, CDR2 SVGAGI. V was clipped by 4 bases and J by 7 bases; unmatched bases: 6. CDR3 size: 16 residues. CDR3 DNA: TGTGCCAGCAGTTTACTAGCGGGAGGGCCTAGCGGGGAGCTGTTTTTT. Translation gives CASSLLAGGPSGELFF.

This clone was seen a few times. The chain uses TRBV6-6 and TRBJ1-1, with D possibly matching TRBD1 (6 bases). Per germline, CDR1 MNHNY and CDR2 SVGAGI (reference sequence). The V gene lost 2 bases and the J gene lost 1 base, with 14 bases spanning the gap. The CDR3 sequence is 16 residues long. The CDR3 DNA reads TGTGCCAGCAGTTACGGTCAGGGGCTGACGAACACTGAAGCTTTCTTT. Translation: CASSYGQGLTNTEAFF.

The chain uses TRBV7-9 and TRBJ1-2; TRBD1 matches 10 bases. CDR3 length equals 15 residues. The germline V gene encodes CDR1 SEHNR and CDR2 FQNEAQ (reference sequence). V lost 5 bases to trimming and J lost 6 bases; unmatched junction nucleotides: 9. The CDR3 sequence is CASSPGQGWRDGYTF. In DNA, the CDR3 is TGTGCCAGCAGCCCGGGACAGGGGTGGCGGGATGGCTACACCTTC.

CDR3 protein: CASSEHPSGDYEAFF. CDR3 DNA: TGTGCCAGCAGTGAACACCCTTCGGGGGACTATGAAGCTTTCTTT. V is TRBV2 and J is TRBJ1-1; TRBD1 is a possible D gene (5 bases). This CDR3 region has 15 residues. Germline V gene data show CDR1 as SNHLY and CDR2 as FYNNEI. Deletions cut 2 bases from V and 7 bases from J, with 17 bases between.

The rearrangement uses TRBV7-6 and TRBJ1-2; 12 nucleotides align to TRBD1. Germline trimming cut 0 bases from V and 2 bases from J; bases unmatched to any gene: 1. This CDR3 has 16 amino acids. The germline gives CDR1 SGHVS, CDR2 FNYEAQ. The CDR3 DNA reads as TGTGCCAGCAGCTTAGCGGGGACAGGGGGCAACTATGGCTACACCTTC. Translating gives CASSLAGTGGNYGYTF.

The J gene is TRBJ2-5, the V gene TRBV14; 10 bases are shared with TRBD2. There are 16 residues in the CDR3. After removal of 6 bases from V and 7 bases from J, the junction contained 14 bases not matched to a gene. The germline CDR1 and CDR2 sequences are SGHDN and FVKESK. The DNA of the CDR3 is TGTGCCAGCAGTTTCGCCGGACTAGCGGCTTTTGGGACCCAGTACTTC. Its translation: CASSFAGLAAFGTQYF. Drawing the rest from reference TRBV14 and TRBJ2-5, the complete variable domain is EAGVTQFPSHSVIEKGQTVTLRCDPISGHDNLYWYRRVMGKEIKFLLHFVKESKQDESGMPNNRFLAERTGGTYSTLKVQPAELEDSGVYFCASSFAGLAAFGTQYFGPGTRLLVL.